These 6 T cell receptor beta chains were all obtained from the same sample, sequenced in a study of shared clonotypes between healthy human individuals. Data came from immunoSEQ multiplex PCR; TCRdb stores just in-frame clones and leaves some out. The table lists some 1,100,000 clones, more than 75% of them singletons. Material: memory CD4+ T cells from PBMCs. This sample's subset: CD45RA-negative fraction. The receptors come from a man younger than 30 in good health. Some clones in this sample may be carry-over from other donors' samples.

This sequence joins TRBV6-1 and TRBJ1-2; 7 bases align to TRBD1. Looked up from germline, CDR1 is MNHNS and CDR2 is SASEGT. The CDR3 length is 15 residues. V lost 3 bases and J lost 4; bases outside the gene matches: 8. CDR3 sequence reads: CASSDRTGSSYGYTF. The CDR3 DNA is TGTGCCAGCAGTGACCGGACAGGTTCTTCCTATGGCTACACCTTC.

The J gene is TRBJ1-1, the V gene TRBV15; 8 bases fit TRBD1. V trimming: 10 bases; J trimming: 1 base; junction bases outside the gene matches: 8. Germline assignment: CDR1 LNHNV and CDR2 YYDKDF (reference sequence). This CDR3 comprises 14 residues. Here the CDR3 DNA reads TGTGCCAGCCGGCGTGGACAGGGGAACACTGAAGCTTTCTTT. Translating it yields CASRRGQGNTEAFF.

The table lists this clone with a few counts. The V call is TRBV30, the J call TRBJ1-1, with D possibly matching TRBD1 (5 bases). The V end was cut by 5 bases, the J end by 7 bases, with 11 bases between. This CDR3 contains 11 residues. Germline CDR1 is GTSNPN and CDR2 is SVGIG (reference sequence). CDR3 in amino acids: CAWGGRSEAFF. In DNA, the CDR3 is TGTGCCTGGGGGGGACGGAGTGAAGCTTTCTTT.

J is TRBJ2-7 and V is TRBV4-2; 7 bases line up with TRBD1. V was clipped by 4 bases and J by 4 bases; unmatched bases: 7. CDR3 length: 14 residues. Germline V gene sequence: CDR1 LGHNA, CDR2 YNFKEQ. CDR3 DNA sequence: TGTGCCAGCAGCCTCAGACAGGGCGCGTACGAGCAGTACTTC. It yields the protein CASSLRQGAYEQYF.

CDR3: CASSQADTTYNEQFF. Here the CDR3 DNA reads TGTGCCAGCAGCCAAGCTGACACGACCTACAATGAGCAGTTCTTC. The rearrangement uses TRBV7-8 and TRBJ2-1; no reliable D call. CDR1 is SGHVS, CDR2 FQNEAQ, per germline. The CDR3 is made up of 15 amino acids. Deletions cut 5 bases from V and 2 bases from J, with 13 bases between.

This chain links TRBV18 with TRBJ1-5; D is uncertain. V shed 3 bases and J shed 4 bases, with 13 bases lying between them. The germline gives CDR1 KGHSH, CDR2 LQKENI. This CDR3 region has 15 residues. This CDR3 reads CASSPSQTANQPQHF. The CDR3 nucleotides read TGTGCCAGCTCACCCTCCCAGACGGCGAATCAGCCCCAGCATTTT.